These T cell receptor beta chains were read from a single sample in a study of T cell changes during pregnancy in multiple sclerosis. Clones were sequenced by immunoSEQ multiplex PCR, and TCRdb holds only the in-frame ones, with some missing. The sample has more than 65,000 clones, 90% to 95% seen once. The sample in question was peripheral blood, obtained in the second trimester of pregnancy. Receptors originate from a female donor with multiple sclerosis, enrolled in a pregnancy study. The CDR3 runs from the conserved cysteine through the conserved F or W. The order of the fields is D gene, V gene, J gene, CDR3 DNA, CDR3 protein. A D gene is named only where the DNA matches it firmly.

NA	TRBV5-1	TRBJ1-3	TGCGCCAGCAGCTTGGCCTTTGGAGTCTCTGGAAACACCATATATTTT	CASSLAFGVSGNTIYF
TRBD2	TRBV10-3	TRBJ2-7	TGTGCCATCAGTCGAAGGACTAGCGGGGCCTACGAGCAGTACTTC	CAISRRTSGAYEQYF
TRBD2	TRBV19	TRBJ2-7	TGTGCCAGTAGTATAGTGGCTAGCGGGAGCTACGAGCAGTACTTC	CASSIVASGSYEQYF
NA	TRBV6-5	TRBJ1-1	TGTGCCAGCAGTTACTCGGGGAATCGGGGCACTGAAGCTTTCTTT	CASSYSGNRGTEAFF
TRBD2	TRBV4-2	TRBJ2-7	TGTGCCAGCAGCCAAGGCCCAGGACTAGCGGGAGGCTCCTACGAGCAGTACTTC	CASSQGPGLAGGSYEQYF
TRBD1	TRBV18	TRBJ1-5	TGTGCCAGCTCAGGAACTACAGGGGAGTGGCAGCCCCAGCATTTT	CASSGTTGEWQPQHF
NA	TRBV5-1	TRBJ1-5	TGCGCCAGCAGCCCCCGGGGGGAGACTAATCAGCCCCAGCATTTT	CASSPRGETNQPQHF
NA	TRBV5-5	TRBJ1-1	TGTGCCAGCAGCTTGTCGGGGGGAGTCAGTACTGAAGCTTTCTTT	CASSLSGGVSTEAFF
TRBD2	TRBV7-2	TRBJ2-1	TGTGCCAGCAGCTTCCGGACTAGCGGATACAATGAGCAGTTCTTC	CASSFRTSGYNEQFF
NA	TRBV18	TRBJ1-5	TGTGCCAGCTCACCATGGCAGAATAGCAATCAGCCCCAGCATTTT	CASSPWQNSNQPQHF
TRBD1	TRBV15	TRBJ2-6	TGTGCCACCAGCGTTAGGACAGGGGCCGGGGCCAACGTCCTGACTTTC	CATSVRTGAGANVLTF
TRBD1	TRBV6-1	TRBJ2-3	TGTGCCAGCAGAGCAGACAGGGGGAGCACAGATACGCAGTATTTT	CASRADRGSTDTQYF
NA	TRBV27	TRBJ1-1	TGTGCCAGCAGTTTGACTTCCGCAAGGAACACTGAAGCTTTCTTT	CASSLTSARNTEAFF
NA	TRBV4-1	TRBJ2-2	TGCGCCAGCAGCCACCGTGGACTCAACACCGGGGAGCTGTTTTTT	CASSHRGLNTGELFF
NA	TRBV11-2	TRBJ2-7	TGTGCCAGCAGACTTAACTTAGCCGACGCTTCCTACGAGCAGTACTTC	CASRLNLADASYEQYF
TRBD2	TRBV7-8	TRBJ2-3	TGTGCCAGCAGCTTAGCTGTCCTTTCGACTAGCGTGGCAGATACGCAGTATTTT	CASSLAVLSTSVADTQYF
NA	TRBV9	TRBJ2-3	TGTGCCAGCAGCGCTCCCCTGGACTATTCCAAGACAGATACGCAGTATTTT	CASSAPLDYSKTDTQYF
NA	TRBV5-1	TRBJ2-1	TGCGCCAGCAGCTTTTCAATTAGCTCCTACAATGAGCAGTTCTTC	CASSFSISSYNEQFF
TRBD2	TRBV4-1	TRBJ2-5	TGCGCCAGCAGCCAAGCCACCCCCCCGGGACTAGCGGGGACCTATGAGACCCAGTACTTC	CASSQATPPGLAGTYETQYF